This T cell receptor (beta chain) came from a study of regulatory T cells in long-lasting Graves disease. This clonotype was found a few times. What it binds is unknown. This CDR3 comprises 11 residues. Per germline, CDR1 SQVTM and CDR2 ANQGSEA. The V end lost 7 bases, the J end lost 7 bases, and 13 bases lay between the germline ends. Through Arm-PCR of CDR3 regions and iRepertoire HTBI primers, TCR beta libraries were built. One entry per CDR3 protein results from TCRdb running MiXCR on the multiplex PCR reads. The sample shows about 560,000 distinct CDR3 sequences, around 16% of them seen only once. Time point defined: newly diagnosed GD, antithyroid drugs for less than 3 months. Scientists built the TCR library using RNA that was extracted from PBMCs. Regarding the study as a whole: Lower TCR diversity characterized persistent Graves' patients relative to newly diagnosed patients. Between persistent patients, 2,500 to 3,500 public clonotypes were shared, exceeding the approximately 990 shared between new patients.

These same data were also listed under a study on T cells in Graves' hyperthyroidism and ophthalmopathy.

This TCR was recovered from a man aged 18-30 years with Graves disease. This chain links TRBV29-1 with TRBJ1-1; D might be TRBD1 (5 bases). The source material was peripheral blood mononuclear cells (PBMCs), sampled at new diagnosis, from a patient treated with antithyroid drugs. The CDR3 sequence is CSGVGGGEAFF. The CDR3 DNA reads TGCAGCGGTGTTGGGGGAGGTGAAGCTTTCTTT.